These T cell receptor beta chains were read from a single sample in a study of shared clonotypes between healthy human individuals. TCRdb keeps only in-frame clones here, not all; method: immunoSEQ multiplex PCR. This sample has more than 450,000 clones, with more than 65% found just once. Sequenced sample: PBMCs. Receptor source: a woman aged 40 to 55 in good health. Some clones in this sample may be carry-over from other donors' samples. CDR3s include the opening cysteine and the closing phenylalanine or tryptophan. A D gene is named only where the DNA matches it firmly.

d_call	v_call	j_call	cdr3_aa
.	TRBV29-1	TRBJ2-1	CSVSRGGEYNEQFF
.	TRBV4-1	TRBJ1-2	CASSQVLRRDYGYTF
TRBD2	TRBV7-2	TRBJ2-7	CASSLGLAGGNEQYF
.	TRBV5-4	TRBJ1-6	CATGPLTAGNSPLHF
TRBD1	TRBV5-1	TRBJ2-7	CASSRDRVYEQYF
.	TRBV7-8	TRBJ2-3	CASSPWDSGDTQYF
.	TRBV27	TRBJ2-6	CASGRGAGSGANVLTF
.	TRBV4-2	TRBJ1-4	CASSQDWLTNEKLFF
TRBD1	TRBV5-1	TRBJ2-7	CASSQRQGQGYEQYF
TRBD2	TRBV7-2	TRBJ2-1	CASSLESSGTYNEQFF
TRBD2	TRBV5-1	TRBJ2-3	CASSLKLAGGDTQYF
.	TRBV10-3	TRBJ1-2	CAIRQNYGYTF
TRBD1	TRBV15	TRBJ1-2	CATSRDLMGQAYGYTF
.	TRBV11-2	TRBJ2-3	CASSPGLTGVNTQYF
.	TRBV10-3	TRBJ2-2	CAITPRTPSNTGELFF
.	TRBV7-9	TRBJ2-5	CASSLGQGWETQYF
TRBD1	TRBV28	TRBJ1-3	CASSLDTGDTGNTIYF
.	TRBV5-4	TRBJ2-5	CASSLTIKETQYF
.	TRBV7-2	TRBJ2-3	CASSLEGRADTQYF
TRBD1	TRBV5-1	TRBJ2-2	CASSVGLTGAGELFF
TRBD2	TRBV27	TRBJ2-7	CASSPGLAGGLHYEQYF
TRBD2	TRBV30	TRBJ2-7	CAWSVRREPHEQYF
TRBD1	TRBV5-1	TRBJ2-7	CASSLVLRQGLSSEQYF
.	TRBV10-3	TRBJ1-2	CAIAEGGAKGGYTF
.	TRBV19	TRBJ2-5	CASSSSFGTQYF
.	TRBV11-2	TRBJ1-1	CASSLVAAEAFF
TRBD1	TRBV7-9	TRBJ2-6	CASSYNQGARGANVLTF
TRBD1	TRBV7-2	TRBJ2-5	CASSLEGTTGWWQTQYF
.	TRBV18	TRBJ2-1	CASSDQAESEQFF
.	TRBV5-8	TRBJ1-1	CASSFELRHRNTEAFF
.	TRBV5-1	TRBJ1-1	CASRGENTEAFF
TRBD2	TRBV7-2	TRBJ2-6	CAVAGGPGSGANVLTF
.	TRBV28	TRBJ1-3	CASTLSGNPSGNTIYF
TRBD2	TRBV18	TRBJ2-1	CASSQTSGMGNEQFF
.	TRBV4-1	TRBJ1-5	CASSQDGQGNQPQHF
TRBD2	TRBV9	TRBJ2-7	CASSRTSGSHEQYF
.	TRBV7-8	TRBJ2-1	CASSYTSFNEQFF
.	TRBV30	TRBJ2-1	CAWTNQGYEQFF
TRBD2	TRBV15	TRBJ2-7	CATSGSGEQYF
.	TRBV20-1	TRBJ2-3	CSAPRADTQYF
.	TRBV7-9	.	CASSLAGGYEQYF
TRBD2	TRBV5-4	TRBJ2-5	CASRQTSGGIQETQYF
.	TRBV2	TRBJ2-7	CASSAGAHEQYF
.	TRBV6-5	TRBJ1-4	CASSPGDGSNEKLFF
TRBD2	TRBV11-2	TRBJ2-1	CASSLTSGRFDEQFF
.	TRBV28	TRBJ2-3	CASSPSPGYTDTQYF
.	TRBV6-6	TRBJ1-1	CASTTTENTEAFF
.	TRBV27	TRBJ2-1	CASSLAGYYNEQFF
TRBD1	TRBV19	TRBJ2-6	CASGTGSSGANVLTF
.	TRBV5-1	TRBJ2-7	CASSPTTTVYEQYF
.	TRBV9	TRBJ2-3	CASSPLAREDTQYF
TRBD1	TRBV5-4	TRBJ2-1	CASSFTQLTGGEQFF
TRBD2	TRBV2	TRBJ2-5	CASTPSGTQETQYF
TRBD2	TRBV2	TRBJ2-7	CASSDPSGSTYEQYF